This TCR beta chain was documented in a study of T cells expressing NK-cell markers (dated by TCRdb to 2020 to 2022). At the level of the whole study: TCR beta-chain repertoires were profiled in sorted CD3+CD56+NKG2C+, CD3+CD56+NKG2C- and CD3+CD56-NKG2C+ T-cell subsets from about 8 donors. Illumina HiSeq 2000/2500, MiSeq or NextSeq was used to sequence libraries as 2 x 150 bp reads. Randomly selected healthy volunteers, three men and five women, were used as the eight sequenced donors. Of the eight sequenced donors, seven were found to be HCMV-seropositive and one was found to be HCMV-seronegative.

Sequencing relied on an Illumina HiSeq 2000. 5'RACE template switching, by which a universal primer site and unique molecular identifiers were added, was used to make TCR beta cDNA libraries. cDNA synthesis was primed from the TCR beta constant segment, followed by two successive PCR amplification steps. The study's own analysis went as follows. Reads were demultiplexed and grouped by UMI with MIGEC, and clonotypes were assembled and quantified with MiTCR. To exclude erroneous sequences, only TCR cDNA sequences supported by at least two reads were retained. The tcR package was used for downstream repertoire analysis, and clonotypes were matched across fractions by CDR3 nucleotide sequence plus V segment. VDJmatch was used to annotate antigen specificity against VDJdb, with one amino acid substitution in CDR3 allowed. Reads reprocessed by TCRdb are summarized as one entry per CDR3 protein sequence, and DNA is absent. The V and J calls, along with clone size, are taken from TCRdb and not from the paper's own processing. This sample's table has entries for about 32,000 distinct CDR3 sequences. Roughly three fifths of the sample is held by the ten biggest clonotypes.

What the study reported, not specific to this receptor: In five to seven donors, the dominant CD3+CD56+NKG2C+ clonotypes were found to rank among the top 10 CD8+ clonotypes and to make up 1.0-7.0% of CD8+ T cells. Those dominant clonotypes were again the most abundant among CD3+CD56-NKG2C+ cells in several donors, at about 25-60.1%. It remained unclear whether the expanded NKG2C-expressing T cell clones were specific for HCMV antigens.

HCMV-specific IgG was detected in serum with a commercial ELISA kit to determine HCMV serostatus. Peripheral blood mononuclear cells were isolated from blood by Ficoll density gradient centrifugation. As concerns this clonotype: It has no known antigen specificity.

CDR1 and CDR2 were assigned from the germline V gene as SGHRS and YFSETQ. The CDR3 numbers 17 residues from cysteine through phenylalanine. No DNA sequence was recorded. This TCR was recovered from a woman aged 18 to 69 in good health. Sequencing was done on a sample of blood T cells: a sorted CD56 or NKG2C T cell subset, CD4+ or CD8+ T cells, or bulk PBMC T cells (not recorded which). The chain joins TRBV5-1 to TRBJ2-3; the D call of TRBD2 rests on TCRdb alone, since no DNA is present to check it. The CDR3 reads as follows: CASRRPPSGILTDTQYF.